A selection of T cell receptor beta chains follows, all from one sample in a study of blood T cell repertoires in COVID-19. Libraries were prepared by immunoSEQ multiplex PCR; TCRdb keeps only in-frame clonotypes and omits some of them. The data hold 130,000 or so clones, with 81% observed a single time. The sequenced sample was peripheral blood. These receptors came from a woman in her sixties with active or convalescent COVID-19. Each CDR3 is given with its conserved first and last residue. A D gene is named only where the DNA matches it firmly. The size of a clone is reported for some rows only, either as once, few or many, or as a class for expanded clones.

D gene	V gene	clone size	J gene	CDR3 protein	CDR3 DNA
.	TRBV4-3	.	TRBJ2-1	CASSQEGRGLGGEQFF	TGCGCCAGCAGCCAAGAAGGTCGGGGCCTAGGGGGTGAGCAGTTCTTC
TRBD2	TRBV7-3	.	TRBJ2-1	CASSSKGLAINEQFF	TGTGCCAGCAGCTCAAAGGGACTAGCCATCAATGAGCAGTTCTTC
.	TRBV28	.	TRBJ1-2	CASSPMRDYGYTF	TGTGCCAGCAGCCCGATGAGGGACTATGGCTACACCTTC
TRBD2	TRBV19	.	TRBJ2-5	CASSSSGGETQYF	TGTGCCAGTAGTTCTAGCGGGGGGGAGACCCAGTACTTC
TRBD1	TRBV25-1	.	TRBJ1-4	CASSEGWGTAHEKLFF	TGTGCCAGCAGTGAAGGGTGGGGGACAGCCCATGAAAAACTGTTTTTT
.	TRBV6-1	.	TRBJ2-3	CASSEVSTEMAQYF	TGTGCCAGCAGTGAAGTTAGTACCGAAATGGCGCAGTATTTT
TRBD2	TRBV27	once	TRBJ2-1	CASSPRTSGGLPGEQFF	TGTGCCAGCAGTCCCCGGACTAGCGGGGGCCTACCGGGTGAGCAGTTCTTC
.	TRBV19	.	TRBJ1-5	CASTRVDIDGPQHF	TGTGCCAGTACCAGGGTAGATATTGACGGGCCCCAGCATTTT
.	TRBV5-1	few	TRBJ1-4	CASSLAGGPNEKLFF	TGCGCCAGCAGCTTGGCCGGAGGCCCCAATGAAAAACTGTTTTTT
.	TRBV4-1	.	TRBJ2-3	CASSLSGFTDTQYF	TGCGCCAGCAGCCTATCAGGGTTCACAGATACGCAGTATTTT
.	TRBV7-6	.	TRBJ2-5	CASARDQETQYF	TGTGCCAGCGCCCGGGACCAAGAGACCCAGTACTTC
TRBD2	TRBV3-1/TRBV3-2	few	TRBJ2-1	CASSQDPPTSGRVVRNEQFF	TGTGCCAGCAGCCAAGATCCTCCCACTAGCGGGAGGGTTGTAAGAAATGAGCAGTTCTTC
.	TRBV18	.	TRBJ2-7	CASSLSSYEQYF	TGTGCCAGCTCACTGAGCTCCTACGAGCAGTACTTC
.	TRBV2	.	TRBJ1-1	CASSLYGDTEAFF	TGTGCCAGCAGTTTGTACGGGGACACTGAAGCTTTCTTT
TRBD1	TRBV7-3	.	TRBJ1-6	CASSLAGQGSSPLHF	TGTGCCAGCAGCTTAGCCGGACAGGGGAGTTCACCCCTCCACTTT
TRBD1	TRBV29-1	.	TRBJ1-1	CSVAGQGNTEAFF	TGCAGCGTTGCGGGACAGGGGAACACTGAAGCTTTCTTT
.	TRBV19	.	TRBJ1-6	CASSPEGPALGFSYNSPLHF	TGTGCCAGTAGTCCGGAGGGACCGGCCTTGGGTTTCTCCTATAATTCACCCCTCCACTTT
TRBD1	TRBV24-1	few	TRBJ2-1	CATSDLTGVNEQFF	TGTGCCACCAGTGATCTCACAGGGGTGAATGAGCAGTTCTTC
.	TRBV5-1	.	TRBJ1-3	CASRPSSGNTIYF	TGCGCCAGCAGACCGAGCTCTGGAAACACCATATATTTT
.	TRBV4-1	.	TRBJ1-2	CASSHSSGTEHGYTF	TGCGCCAGCAGCCATTCCTCCGGGACTGAGCATGGCTACACCTTC
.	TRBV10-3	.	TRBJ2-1	CAISPLADEQFF	TGTGCCATCAGCCCCCTTGCGGATGAGCAGTTCTTC
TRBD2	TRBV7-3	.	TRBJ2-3	CASSSGTSGSTDTQYF	TGTGCCAGCAGCTCTGGGACTAGCGGTAGCACAGATACGCAGTATTTT
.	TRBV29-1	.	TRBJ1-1	CSVEGVVGRGLEAFF	TGCAGCGTTGAAGGGGTGGTAGGGAGGGGTTTAGAAGCTTTCTTT
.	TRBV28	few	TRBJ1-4	CASHLSGTNEKLFF	TGTGCCAGCCACCTATCAGGAACTAATGAAAAACTGTTTTTT
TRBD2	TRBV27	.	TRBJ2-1	CASSLAGLAGYNEQFF	TGTGCCAGCAGTTTAGCGGGACTAGCGGGATACAATGAGCAGTTCTTC
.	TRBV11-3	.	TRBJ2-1	CASSFGLYNEQFF	TGTGCCAGCAGCTTCGGACTTTACAATGAGCAGTTCTTC
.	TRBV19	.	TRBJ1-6	CASSRRGGDSPLHF	TGTGCCAGTAGTCGTCGGGGAGGCGATTCACCCCTCCACTTT
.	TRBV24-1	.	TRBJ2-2	CATSDLLGLGGTGELFF	TGTGCCACCAGTGATTTGCTCGGCCTCGGAGGGACCGGGGAGCTGTTTTTT
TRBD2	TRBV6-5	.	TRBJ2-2	CASSNSGRTGELFF	TGTGCCAGCAGCAATAGCGGGAGAACCGGGGAGCTGTTTTTT
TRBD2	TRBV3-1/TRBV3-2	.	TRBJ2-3	CASSQAGAADTQYF	TGTGCCAGCAGCCAGGCGGGAGCGGCAGATACGCAGTATTTT
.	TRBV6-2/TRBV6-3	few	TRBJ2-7	CASSYSGVYEQYF	TGTGCCAGCAGTTACTCGGGCGTCTACGAGCAGTACTTC
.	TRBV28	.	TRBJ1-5	CASSFRAGSNQPQHF	TGTGCCAGCAGTTTCCGAGCGGGGAGCAATCAGCCCCAGCATTTT
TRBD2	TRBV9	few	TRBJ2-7	CASSEGLADYEQYF	TGTGCCAGCAGCGAGGGACTAGCAGACTACGAGCAGTACTTC
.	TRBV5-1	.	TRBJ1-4	CASSLLGALNEKLFF	TGCGCCAGCAGCTTGCTGGGGGCGCTGAATGAAAAACTGTTTTTT
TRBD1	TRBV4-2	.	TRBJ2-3	CASSTQGSDTQYF	TGTGCCAGCAGCACACAGGGGTCGGATACGCAGTATTTT
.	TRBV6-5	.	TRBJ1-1	CASSSVMRDSTEAFF	TGTGCCAGCAGCTCCGTGATGAGGGATAGCACTGAAGCTTTCTTT
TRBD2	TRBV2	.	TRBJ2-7	CASSGLAGVSYEQYF	TGTGCCAGCAGTGGACTAGCGGGAGTGTCCTACGAGCAGTACTTC
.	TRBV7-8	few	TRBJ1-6	CASSLVGSYNSPLHF	TGTGCCAGCAGCTTAGTGGGCAGCTATAATTCACCCCTCCACTTT
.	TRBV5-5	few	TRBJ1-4	CASSGSGAKLFF	TGTGCCAGCAGCGGGTCAGGGGCTAAACTGTTTTTT
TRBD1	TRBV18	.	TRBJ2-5	CASSPSAGGAETQYF	TGTGCCAGCTCACCCTCGGCAGGGGGCGCGGAGACCCAGTACTTC
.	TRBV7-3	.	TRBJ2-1	CASSLSGSYNEQFF	TGTGCCAGCAGCTTGAGTGGCTCCTACAATGAGCAGTTCTTC
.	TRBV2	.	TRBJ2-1	CASRTDSSGINEQFF	TGTGCCAGCAGGACCGACAGCTCTGGGATCAATGAGCAGTTCTTC